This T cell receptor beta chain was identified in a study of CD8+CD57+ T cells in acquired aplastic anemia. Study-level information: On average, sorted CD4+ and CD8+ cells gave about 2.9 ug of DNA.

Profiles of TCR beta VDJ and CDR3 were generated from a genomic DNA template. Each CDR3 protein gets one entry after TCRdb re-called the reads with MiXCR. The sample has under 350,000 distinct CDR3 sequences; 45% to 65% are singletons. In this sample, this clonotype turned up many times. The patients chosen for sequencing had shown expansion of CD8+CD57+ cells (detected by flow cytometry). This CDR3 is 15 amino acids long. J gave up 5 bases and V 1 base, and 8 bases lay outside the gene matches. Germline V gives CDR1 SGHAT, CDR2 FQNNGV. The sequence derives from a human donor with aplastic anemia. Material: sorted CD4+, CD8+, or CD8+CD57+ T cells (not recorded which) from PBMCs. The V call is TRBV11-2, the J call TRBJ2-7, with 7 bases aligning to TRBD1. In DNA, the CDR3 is TGTGCCAGCAGCTTAGTACAGGGGAAAGGACACGAGCAGTACTTC. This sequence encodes CASSLVQGKGHEQYF.